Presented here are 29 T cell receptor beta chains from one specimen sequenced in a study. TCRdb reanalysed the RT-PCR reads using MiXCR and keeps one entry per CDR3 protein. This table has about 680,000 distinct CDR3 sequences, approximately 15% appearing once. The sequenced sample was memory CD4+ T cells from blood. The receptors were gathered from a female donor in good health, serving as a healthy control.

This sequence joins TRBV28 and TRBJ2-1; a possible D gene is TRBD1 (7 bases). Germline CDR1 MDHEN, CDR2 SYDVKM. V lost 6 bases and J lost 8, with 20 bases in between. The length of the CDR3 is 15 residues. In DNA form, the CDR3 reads TGTGCCAGCAGCCCGCCGGGACAGAGGGGGGATGAGCAGTTCTTC. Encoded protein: CASSPPGQRGDEQFF.

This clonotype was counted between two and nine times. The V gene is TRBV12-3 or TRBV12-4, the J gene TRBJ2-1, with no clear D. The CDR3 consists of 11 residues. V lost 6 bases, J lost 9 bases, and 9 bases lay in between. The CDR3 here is CASRRDGEQFF. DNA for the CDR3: TGTGCCAGCAGGAGAGACGGTGAGCAGTTCTTC.

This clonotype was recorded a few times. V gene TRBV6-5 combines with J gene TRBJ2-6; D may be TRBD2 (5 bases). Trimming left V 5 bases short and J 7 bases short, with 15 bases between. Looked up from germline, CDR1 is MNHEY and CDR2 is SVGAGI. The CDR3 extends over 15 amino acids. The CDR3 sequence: CASSPDSLVANVLTF. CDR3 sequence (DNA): TGTGCCAGCAGTCCGGACTCGTTGGTAGCCAACGTCCTGACTTTC.

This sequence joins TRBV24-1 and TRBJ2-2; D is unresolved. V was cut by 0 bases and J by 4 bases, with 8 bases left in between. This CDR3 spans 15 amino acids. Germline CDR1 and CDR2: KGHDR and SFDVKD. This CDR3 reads CATSDLEPGTGELFF. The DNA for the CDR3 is TGTGCCACCAGTGATTTGGAACCTGGCACCGGGGAGCTGTTTTTT.

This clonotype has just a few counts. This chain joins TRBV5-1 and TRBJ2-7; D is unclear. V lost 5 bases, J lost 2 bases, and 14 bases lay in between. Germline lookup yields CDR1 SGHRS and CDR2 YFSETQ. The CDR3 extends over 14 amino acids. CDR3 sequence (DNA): TGCGCCAGCAGACTACTCGAAGCAACCTACGAGCAGTACTTC. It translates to CASRLLEATYEQYF.

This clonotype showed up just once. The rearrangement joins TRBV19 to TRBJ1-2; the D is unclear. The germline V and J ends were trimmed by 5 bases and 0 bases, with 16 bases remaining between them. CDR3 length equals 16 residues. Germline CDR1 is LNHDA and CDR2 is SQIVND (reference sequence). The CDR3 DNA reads TGTGCCAGTAGTCCAACCGGGATCCGAGCTAACTATGGCTACACCTTC. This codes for CASSPTGIRANYGYTF.

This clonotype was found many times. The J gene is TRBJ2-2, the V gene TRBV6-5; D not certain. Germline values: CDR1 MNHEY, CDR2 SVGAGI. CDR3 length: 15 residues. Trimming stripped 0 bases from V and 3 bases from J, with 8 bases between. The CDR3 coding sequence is TGTGCCAGCAGTTACTCGACTCCTTACACCGGGGAGCTGTTTTTT. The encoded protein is CASSYSTPYTGELFF.

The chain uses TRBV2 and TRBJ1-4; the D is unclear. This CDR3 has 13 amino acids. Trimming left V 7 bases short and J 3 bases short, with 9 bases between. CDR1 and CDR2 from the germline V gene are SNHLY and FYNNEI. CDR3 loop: CASNQGSNEKLFF. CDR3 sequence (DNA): TGTGCCAGCAATCAAGGCTCTAATGAAAAACTGTTTTTT.

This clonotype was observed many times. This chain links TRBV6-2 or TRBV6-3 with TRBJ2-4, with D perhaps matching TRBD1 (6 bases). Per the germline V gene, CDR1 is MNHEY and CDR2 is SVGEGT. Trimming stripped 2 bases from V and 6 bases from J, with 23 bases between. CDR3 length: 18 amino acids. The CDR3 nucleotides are TGTGCCAGCAGTTACGATGTTCTGCGCGACACAGGGTTAAACATTCAGTACTTC. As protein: CASSYDVLRDTGLNIQYF.

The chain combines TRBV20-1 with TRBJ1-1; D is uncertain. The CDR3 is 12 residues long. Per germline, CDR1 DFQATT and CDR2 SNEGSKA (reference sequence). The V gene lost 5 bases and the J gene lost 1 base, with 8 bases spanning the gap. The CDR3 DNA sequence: TGCAGTGCTCCAGACAAGAACACTGAAGCTTTCTTT. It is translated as CSAPDKNTEAFF.

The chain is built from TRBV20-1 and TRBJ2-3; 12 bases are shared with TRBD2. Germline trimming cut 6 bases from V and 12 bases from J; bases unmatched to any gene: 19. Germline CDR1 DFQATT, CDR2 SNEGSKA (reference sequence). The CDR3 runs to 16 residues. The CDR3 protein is CSAPPGVLAGGLFQYF. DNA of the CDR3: TGCAGTGCCCCGCCGGGGGTGCTAGCGGGGGGGCTCTTCCAGTATTTT.

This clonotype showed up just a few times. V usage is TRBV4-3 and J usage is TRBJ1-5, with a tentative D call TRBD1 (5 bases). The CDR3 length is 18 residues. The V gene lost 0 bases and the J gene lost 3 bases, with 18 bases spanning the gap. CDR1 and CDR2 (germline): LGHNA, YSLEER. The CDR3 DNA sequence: TGCGCCAGCAGCCAAGAAGTATCCAGGGATCGTAACAATCAGCCCCAGCATTTT. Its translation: CASSQEVSRDRNNQPQHF.

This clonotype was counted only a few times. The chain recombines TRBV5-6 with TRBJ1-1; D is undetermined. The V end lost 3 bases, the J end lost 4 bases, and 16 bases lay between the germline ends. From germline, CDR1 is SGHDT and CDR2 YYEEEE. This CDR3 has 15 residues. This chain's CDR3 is CASSYQQTLGTEAFF. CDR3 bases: TGTGCCAGCAGCTACCAGCAAACCCTGGGCACTGAAGCTTTCTTT.

CDR3 coding DNA: TGTGCCAGCACCGGGACCACTAAAGGGGCGCAGTTCTTC. As protein: CASTGTTKGAQFF. The V call is TRBV3-1, the J call TRBJ2-1; possibly TRBD1 or TRBD2 for D (5 bases each). CDR3 size: 13 residues. V lost 7 bases and J 12 bases, leaving 19 bases between the germline ends. The germline V gene has CDR1 LGHDT and CDR2 YNNKEL (reference sequence).

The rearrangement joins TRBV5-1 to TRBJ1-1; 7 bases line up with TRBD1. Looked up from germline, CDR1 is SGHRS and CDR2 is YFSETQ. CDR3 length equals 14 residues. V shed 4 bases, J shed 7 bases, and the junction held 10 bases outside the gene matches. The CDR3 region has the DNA TGCGCCAGCAGCCCTAATACAGGGGAGGGTGAAGCTTTCTTT. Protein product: CASSPNTGEGEAFF.

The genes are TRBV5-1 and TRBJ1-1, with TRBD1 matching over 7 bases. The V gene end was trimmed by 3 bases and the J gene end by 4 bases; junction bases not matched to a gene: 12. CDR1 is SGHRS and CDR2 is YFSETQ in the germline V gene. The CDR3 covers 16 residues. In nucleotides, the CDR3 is TGCGCCAGCAGCTCGGGAAAGACAGGGCCCGGCACTGAAGCTTTCTTT. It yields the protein CASSSGKTGPGTEAFF.

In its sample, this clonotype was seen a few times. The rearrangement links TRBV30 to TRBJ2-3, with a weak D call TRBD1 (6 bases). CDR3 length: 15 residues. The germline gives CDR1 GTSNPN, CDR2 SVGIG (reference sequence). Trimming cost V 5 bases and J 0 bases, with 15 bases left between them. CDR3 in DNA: TGTGCCTGGCTCACCAAGGACAGCAGCACAGATACGCAGTATTTT. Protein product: CAWLTKDSSTDTQYF. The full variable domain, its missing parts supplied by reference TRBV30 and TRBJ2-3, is SQTIHQWPATLVQPVGSPLSLECTVEGTSNPNLYWYRQAAGRGLQLLFYSVGIGQISSEVPQNLSASRPQDRQFILSSKKLLLSDSGFYLCAWLTKDSSTDTQYFGPGTRLTVL.

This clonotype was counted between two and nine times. The CDR3 DNA is TGTGCCAGCAGCGTTGGGATTGCAACTAATGAAAAACTGTTTTTT. Protein sequence: CASSVGIATNEKLFF. The chain employs TRBV9 and TRBJ1-4; D ambiguous. Germline V lookup: CDR1 SGDLS, CDR2 YYNGEE. This CDR3 is built from 15 residues. The V end was cut by 2 bases, the J end by 0 bases, with 8 bases between.

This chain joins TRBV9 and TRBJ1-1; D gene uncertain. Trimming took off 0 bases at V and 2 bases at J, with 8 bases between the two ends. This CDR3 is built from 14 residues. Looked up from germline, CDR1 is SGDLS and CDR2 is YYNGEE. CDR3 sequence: CASSVESINTEAFF. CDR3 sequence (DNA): TGTGCCAGCAGCGTAGAATCAATTAACACTGAAGCTTTCTTT. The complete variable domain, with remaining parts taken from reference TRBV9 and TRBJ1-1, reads DSGVTQTPKHLITATGQRVTLRCSPRSGDLSVYWYQQSLDQGLQFLIQYYNGEERAKGNILERFSAQQFPDLHSELNLSSLELGDSALYFCASSVESINTEAFFGQGTRLTVV.

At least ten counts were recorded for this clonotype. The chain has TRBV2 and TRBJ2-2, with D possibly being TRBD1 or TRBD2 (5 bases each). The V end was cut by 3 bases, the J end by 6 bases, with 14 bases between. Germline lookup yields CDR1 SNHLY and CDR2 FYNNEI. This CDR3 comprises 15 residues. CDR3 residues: CASSDLRGEAGELFF. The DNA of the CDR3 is TGTGCCAGCAGTGATCTTAGGGGAGAGGCCGGGGAGCTGTTTTTT.

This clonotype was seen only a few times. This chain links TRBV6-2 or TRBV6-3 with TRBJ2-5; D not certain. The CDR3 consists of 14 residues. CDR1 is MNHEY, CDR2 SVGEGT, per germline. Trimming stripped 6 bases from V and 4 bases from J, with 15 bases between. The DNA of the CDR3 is TGTGCCAGCAGCTACGTGGCCCCTGGAGAGACCCAGTACTTC. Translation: CASSYVAPGETQYF.

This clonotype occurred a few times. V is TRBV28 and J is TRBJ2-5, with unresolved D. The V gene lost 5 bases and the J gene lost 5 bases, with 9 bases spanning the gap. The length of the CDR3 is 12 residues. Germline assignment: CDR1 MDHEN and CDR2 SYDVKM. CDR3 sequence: CASSRIGETQYF. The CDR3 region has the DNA TGTGCCAGCAGTCGTATAGGGGAGACCCAGTACTTC.

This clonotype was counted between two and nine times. The CDR3 nucleotides read TGTGCCAGCGCCAAAATTGGGGGAGTCTACGAGCAGTACTTC. Residues: CASAKIGGVYEQYF. The gene calls are TRBV9 and TRBJ2-7; the D gene could be TRBD1 or TRBD2 (5 bases each). Germline CDR1 and CDR2: SGDLS and YYNGEE. Trimming left V 7 bases short and J 3 bases short, with 17 bases between. The CDR3 totals 14 residues. Full variable domain (missing parts from reference TRBV9 and TRBJ2-7): DSGVTQTPKHLITATGQRVTLRCSPRSGDLSVYWYQQSLDQGLQFLIQYYNGEERAKGNILERFSAQQFPDLHSELNLSSLELGDSALYFCASAKIGGVYEQYFGPGTRLTVT.

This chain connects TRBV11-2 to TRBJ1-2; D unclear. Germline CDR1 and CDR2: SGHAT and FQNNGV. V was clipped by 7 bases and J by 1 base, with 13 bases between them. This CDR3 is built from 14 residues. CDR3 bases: TGTGCCAGCACCCCGGTGAGGATTAACTATGGCTACACCTTC. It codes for CASTPVRINYGYTF.

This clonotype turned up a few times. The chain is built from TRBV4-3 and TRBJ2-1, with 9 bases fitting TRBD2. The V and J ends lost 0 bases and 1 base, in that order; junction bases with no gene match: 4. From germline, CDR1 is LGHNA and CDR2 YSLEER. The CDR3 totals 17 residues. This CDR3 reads CASSQDPLAGSYNEQFF. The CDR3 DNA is TGCGCCAGCAGCCAAGATCCCCTAGCGGGGTCCTACAATGAGCAGTTCTTC.

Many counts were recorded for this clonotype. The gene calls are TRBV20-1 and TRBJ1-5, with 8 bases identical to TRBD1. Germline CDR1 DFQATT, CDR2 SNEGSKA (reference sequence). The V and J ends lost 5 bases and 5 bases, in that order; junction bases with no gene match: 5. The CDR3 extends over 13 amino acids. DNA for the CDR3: TGCAGTGCTCCGACAGGGGTGGATCAGCCCCAGCATTTT. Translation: CSAPTGVDQPQHF.

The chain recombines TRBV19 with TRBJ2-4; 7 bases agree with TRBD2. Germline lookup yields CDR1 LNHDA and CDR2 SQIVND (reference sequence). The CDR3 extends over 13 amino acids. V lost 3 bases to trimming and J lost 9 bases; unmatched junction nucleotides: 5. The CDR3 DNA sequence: TGTGCCAGTAGTATTCAGCGGGACGCCATTCAGTACTTC. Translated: CASSIQRDAIQYF.

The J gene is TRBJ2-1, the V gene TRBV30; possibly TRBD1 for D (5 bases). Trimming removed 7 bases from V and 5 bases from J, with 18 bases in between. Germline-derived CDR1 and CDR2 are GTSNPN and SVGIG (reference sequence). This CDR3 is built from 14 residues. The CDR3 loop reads CASQGLVVDNEQFF. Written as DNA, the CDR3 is TGTGCCTCGCAGGGCCTGGTAGTCGACAATGAGCAGTTCTTC. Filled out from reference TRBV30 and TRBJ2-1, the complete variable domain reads SQTIHQWPATLVQPVGSPLSLECTVEGTSNPNLYWYRQAAGRGLQLLFYSVGIGQISSEVPQNLSASRPQDRQFILSSKKLLLSDSGFYLCASQGLVVDNEQFFGPGTRLTVL.

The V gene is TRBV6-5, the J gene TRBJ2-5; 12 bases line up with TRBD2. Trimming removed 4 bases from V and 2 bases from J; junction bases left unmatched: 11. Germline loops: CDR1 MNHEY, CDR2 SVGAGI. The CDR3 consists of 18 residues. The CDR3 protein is CASSFNPVGLAGQETQYF. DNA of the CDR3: TGTGCCAGCAGTTTCAACCCCGTCGGACTAGCGGGACAAGAGACCCAGTACTTC.